This T cell receptor beta chain was observed in a study of cytomegalovirus exposure and HLA in healthy donors. Findings and caveats of the study: Sequencing depth roughly uniform across donors was assumed in presence/absence analyses. V- and J-gene trimming in TCR beta was tied to a missense DCLRE1C variant by an analysis performed later.

The study ran its PCR with 60 Vbeta and 13 Jbeta primers. Method: immunoSEQ multiplex PCR; TCRdb's copy keeps in-frame clones and lacks some. The repertoire holds some 150,000 clones, with 87% as singletons. Looked up from germline, CDR1 is SGHTA and CDR2 is FQGNSA. Trimming removed 5 bases at V and 4 bases at J, with 11 bases between. CDR3 length: 13 residues. Turning to this clone: Its antigen is unidentified.

The rearrangement uses TRBV7-2 and TRBJ1-1; possibly TRBD1 for D (6 bases). This TCR was recovered from a woman younger than 45 in good health and CMV-seronegative. The sequencing input was PBMCs. The CDR3 region is CASSPQGGTEAFF. The CDR3 region has the DNA TGTGCCAGCAGCCCCCAAGGGGGCACTGAAGCTTTCTTT.